The 25 T cell receptor beta chains in this list originate from one sample, sequenced in a study of T cell clonality in common variable immunodeficiency. Clones were read by immunoSEQ multiplex PCR, and TCRdb kept only the in-frame ones, dropping some. This sample carries about 52,000 clones, none of them present only once. The source material was peripheral blood mononuclear cells. Receptors were obtained from a person aged 18 to 75 in good health.

This clone was detected ten times or more. The observed sequence ends 3 residues before the CDR3 terminus, with the missing tail filled in from the germline J gene. This rearrangement joins TRBV19 to TRBJ1-1, with D tentatively TRBD1 (6 bases). V lost 9 bases and J 2 bases, leaving 13 bases between the germline ends. The CDR3 spans 13 residues. Germline V gene data show CDR1 as LNHDA and CDR2 as SQIVND (reference sequence). This CDR3 is CASVGQINTEAFF. The covered CDR3 bases are TGTGCCAGCGTTGGACAGATAAACACTGAA. The full variable domain, completed using reference TRBV19 and TRBJ1-1, is DGGITQSPKYLFRKEGQNVTLSCEQNLNHDAMYWYRQDPGQGLRLIYYSQIVNDFQKGDIAEGYSVSREKKESFPLTVTSAQKNPTAFYLCASVGQINTEAFFGQGTRLTVV.

This clone was observed at least ten times. The sequenced fragment ends 3 residues before the CDR3 boundary, so the rest is inferred from the germline J gene. This rearrangement joins TRBV5-1 to TRBJ1-1; weak D call: TRBD1 (6 bases). Germline-derived CDR1 and CDR2 are SGHRS and YFSETQ. The V gene lost 4 bases and the J gene lost 1 base, with 17 bases spanning the gap. This CDR3 has 16 amino acids. The CDR3: CASSRGVRGANTEAFF. Incomplete CDR3 DNA: TGCGCCAGCAGCCGGGGGGTGAGGGGGGCGAACACTGAA.

There are many counts of this clone. The CDR3 sequence: CASSLGQGDEKLFF. The part of the CDR3 DNA that was read is TGCGCCAGCAGCCTTGGACAGGGAGATGAAAAA. The chain joins TRBV5-1 to TRBJ1-4, with 8 bases fitting TRBD1. With the read ending 3 residues before the CDR3 end, the germline J gene is used to fill in that end. Germline CDR1 is SGHRS and CDR2 is YFSETQ. CDR3 length equals 14 residues. The V gene end was trimmed by 4 bases and the J gene end by 6 bases; junction bases not matched to a gene: 5.

This clone was recorded at least ten times. The CDR3 end falls 3 residues outside the read, so it is completed with the germline J gene. The chain employs TRBV30 and TRBJ1-5; a weak D match, TRBD1 (6 bases). The CDR3 runs to 13 residues. V was trimmed by 1 base and J by 5 bases, leaving 9 bases between them. The V gene's germline CDR1 is GTSNPN and CDR2 SVGIG (reference sequence). CDR3 sequence reads: CAWSGQAYQPQHF. The covered CDR3 bases are TGTGCCTGGAGTGGACAGGCCTATCAGCCC.

On this clone: Read sequence stops 3 residues before the CDR3 end, and the germline J gene provides the missing end. The chain joins TRBV7-9 to TRBJ2-7, with 7 nucleotides matching TRBD1. V was clipped by 4 bases and J by 0 bases; unmatched bases: 3. The CDR3 covers 14 residues. CDR1 is SEHNR, CDR2 FQNEAQ, per germline (reference sequence). The CDR3 DNA, read in part, is TGTGCCAGCAGCTCGACAGGGTACTCCTACGAG. This translates into CASSSTGYSYE. The CDR3 as a whole reads CASSSTGYSYEQYF.

This clone occurred many times. The read gets to within 3 residues of the CDR3 end, and the germline J gene fills in the rest. The chain has TRBV5-1 and TRBJ2-1, with 7 bases matching TRBD1. The germline V gene encodes CDR1 SGHRS and CDR2 YFSETQ. The CDR3 is made up of 14 amino acids. Losses at the gene ends were 4 bases for V and 3 bases for J; bases not matched to a gene: 4. The part of the CDR3 DNA that was read is TGCGCCAGCAGCAGAGGGGACAGCTACAATGAG. Its translation: CASSRGDSYNE. The CDR3 reads in full as CASSRGDSYNEQFF.

This clone was counted ten times or more. The read terminates 3 residues ahead of where the CDR3 ends, so the germline J gene completes it. V gene TRBV12-3 or TRBV12-4 combines with J gene TRBJ2-2, with TRBD2 matching 9 bases. Trimming cost V 7 bases and J 5 bases; bases outside gene matches: 11. This CDR3 has 16 amino acids. The sequenced CDR3 bases are TGTGCCAGCACCCCTAGCGGGACTCTGGGGACCGGGGAG. It encodes CASTPSGTLGTGE. The CDR3 reads in full as CASTPSGTLGTGELFF.

This clone was recorded at least ten times. The read comes to an end 3 residues before the CDR3 does, leaving the germline J gene to fill in the end. J is TRBJ2-4 and V is TRBV5-1; 8 bases agree with TRBD2. This CDR3 contains 15 residues. The V gene end was trimmed by 0 bases and the J gene end by 1 base; junction bases not matched to a gene: 0. In germline, CDR1 is SGHRS, CDR2 YFSETQ. The CDR3 here is CASSLVAGAKNIQYF. The covered CDR3 bases are TGCGCCAGCAGCTTGGTAGCGGGGGCCAAAAACATT.

In its sample, this clone was seen many times. Partial CDR3 DNA: TGTGCCAGCAGTGAAGCGCGACAGTATAATTCACCC. Its protein product is CASSEARQYNSP. The entire CDR3 sequence reads CASSEARQYNSPLHF. This rearrangement joins TRBV2 to TRBJ1-6, with a possible D match to TRBD1 (5 bases). The CDR3 goes on 3 residues after the read ends, and that part is filled in from the germline J gene. V was cut by 0 bases and J by 4 bases, with 7 bases left in between. From germline, CDR1 is SNHLY and CDR2 FYNNEI. The CDR3 is 15 residues long.

This clone was seen ten or more times. CDR3 bases read: TGTGCCAGCAGCTCTAGGACAGGGCGGAATGAAAAA. As protein: CASSSRTGRNEK. The full-length CDR3 reads as CASSSRTGRNEKLFF. The chain joins TRBV5-4 to TRBJ1-4; 8 bases match TRBD1. The sequenced fragment ends 3 residues before the CDR3 boundary, so the rest is inferred from the germline J gene. The CDR3 is made up of 15 amino acids. Germline CDR1 and CDR2: SGHNT and YYREEE (reference sequence). Losses at the gene ends were 3 bases for V and 5 bases for J; bases not matched to a gene: 6.

This clone has ten or more counts. The missing CDR3 end, 3 residues past where the read stops, is filled in from the germline J gene. The rearrangement links TRBV5-1 to TRBJ2-5; TRBD2 agrees at 10 bases. Per germline, CDR1 SGHRS and CDR2 YFSETQ. The CDR3 has 15 amino acids. Unmatched junction bases numbered 6, after V lost 4 bases and J lost 3 bases. The covered CDR3 bases are TGCGCCAGCAGCGAGGGGACTAGCGCCGAAGAGACC. It translates to CASSEGTSAEET. The CDR3, in full, reads CASSEGTSAEETQYF.

This clone was seen a handful of times. Compared with germline, one end of the junction differs, possibly owing to a read error. The sequenced part of the CDR3 DNA is TGTGCTAGCAGCTCCTCAGGAGACAATGAG. It translates to CASSSSGDNE. The complete CDR3 sequence is CASSSSGDNEQFF. J is TRBJ2-1 and V is TRBV7-7; D unclear. The CDR3 end is not reached by the read, which stops 3 residues before it; the germline J gene fills it in. The germline gives CDR1 SSHAT, CDR2 FNYEAQ (reference sequence). The CDR3 is 13 residues long.

Many counts were recorded for this clone. The read ends 3 residues early relative to the CDR3; the germline J gene fills the gap. This chain links TRBV7-8 with TRBJ2-3, with D unclear. This CDR3 has 14 amino acids. Germline-derived CDR1 and CDR2 are SGHVS and FQNEAQ. V lost 2 bases, J lost 3 bases, and 9 bases lay in between. The DNA read from the CDR3 is TGTGCCAGCAGCTTAAACTACGGGACAGATACG. Translated, it gives CASSLNYGTDT. The full CDR3 sequence reads CASSLNYGTDTQYF.

At least ten counts were recorded for this clone. The read is 3 residues too short to cover the CDR3 end, so that end is filled in from the germline J gene. The chain joins TRBV5-6 to TRBJ2-7; D is perhaps TRBD2 (6 bases). V was trimmed by 3 bases and J by 5 bases, leaving 18 bases between them. Germline CDR1 and CDR2: SGHDT and YYEEEE. The CDR3 runs to 15 residues. CDR3 DNA, as far as it was read: TGTGCCAGCAGCTCCGCTTGGGACTGGAGGGACGAG. Its protein product is CASSSAWDWRDE. The complete CDR3 sequence is CASSSAWDWRDEQYF.

This clone has at least ten counts. At the DNA level, this CDR3 is encoded by other sequences in the same sample as well. The DNA read from the CDR3 is TGTGCCAGCAGCGCCCGAGGCATCATGAACACTGAA. This encodes CASSARGIMNTE. The CDR3, in full, reads CASSARGIMNTEAFF. The rearrangement uses TRBV2 and TRBJ1-1; D uncertain. The read falls 3 residues short of the CDR3 end, and the missing part is taken from the germline J gene. The CDR3 is 15 residues long. The germline CDR1 and CDR2 sequences are SNHLY and FYNNEI. The V and J ends lost 6 bases and 0 bases respectively, with 14 bases between them.

This clone occurred many times. The read falls 3 residues short of the CDR3 end, and the missing part is taken from the germline J gene. This chain connects TRBV5-1 to TRBJ1-2; TRBD1 aligns across 11 bases. Trimming took 5 bases from V and 4 from J; bases not matched to a gene: 4. From germline, CDR1 is SGHRS and CDR2 YFSETQ. The CDR3 sequence is 14 residues long. The DNA read from the CDR3 is TGCGCCAGCAGTTCTGGGACAGGGGGCTATGGC. This translates into CASSSGTGGYG. The CDR3 reads in full as CASSSGTGGYGYTF.

In this sample, this clone turned up many times. The read terminates 3 residues ahead of where the CDR3 ends, so the germline J gene completes it. The rearrangement uses TRBV30 and TRBJ1-6, with TRBD1 matching 9 bases. Trimming took 6 bases from V and 8 from J; bases not matched to a gene: 8. The V gene's germline CDR1 is GTSNPN and CDR2 SVGIG (reference sequence). CDR3 length: 14 amino acids. The DNA read from the CDR3 is TGTGCCTGCTCCCACAGGGGGCCCTATTCACCC. Translation: CACSHRGPYSP. The full CDR3 protein reads CACSHRGPYSPLHF.

This clone was observed many times. The read terminates 3 residues before the CDR3 end, so the remaining end is supplied by the germline J gene. The chain recombines TRBV10-3 with TRBJ2-3; 9 bases are shared with TRBD2. The ends lost 10 bases at V and 5 bases at J; junction bases unmatched: 7. This CDR3 spans 13 amino acids. Germline loops: CDR1 ENHRY, CDR2 SYGVKD. CDR3 protein: CASGGGALDTQYF. The part of the CDR3 DNA that was read is TGTGCCAGCGGCGGGGGGGCGTTAGATACG.

This clone was seen at least ten times. The read comes to an end 3 residues before the CDR3 does, leaving the germline J gene to fill in the end. V is TRBV7-9 and J is TRBJ1-4, with TRBD1 as a possible D gene (5 bases). The CDR3 runs to 15 residues. CDR1 is SEHNR and CDR2 is FQNEAQ in the germline V gene (reference sequence). V gave up 6 bases and J gave up 5 bases, with 16 bases separating them. The CDR3 loop reads CASSPPGRKNEKLFF. The CDR3 bases that were read are TGTGCCAGCAGTCCTCCAGGGCGGAAAAATGAAAAA.

This clone was seen at least ten times. Incomplete CDR3 DNA: TGTGCCATCAGTGAGCCCAAACTAGCGGTAGCCTACAATGAG. Protein sequence: CAISEPKLAVAYNE. The entire CDR3 is CAISEPKLAVAYNEQFF. V is TRBV10-3 and J is TRBJ2-1; 8 bases are shared with TRBD2. The read ends 3 residues early relative to the CDR3; the germline J gene fills the gap. The V and J ends lost 2 bases and 2 bases, in that order; junction bases with no gene match: 8. Germline V gene lookup returns CDR1 ENHRY and CDR2 SYGVKD. CDR3 size: 17 residues.

This clone showed up many times. Read coverage stops 3 residues before the CDR3 terminus; the germline J gene supplies the remainder. This chain joins TRBV20-1 and TRBJ2-1, with 11 bases aligning to TRBD2. This CDR3 contains 13 residues. V was pared by 7 bases and J by 9 bases, with 8 bases of the junction left unmatched. Germline V gene data show CDR1 as DFQATT and CDR2 as SNEGSKA (reference sequence). CDR3 DNA (partial): TGCAGTGTTCTTAGCGGGGGGGCCGTTGAG. Encoded protein: CSVLSGGAVE. The whole CDR3 is CSVLSGGAVEQFF.

This clone has ten or more counts. The CDR3 extends 3 residues past the end of the read, so its final part is completed from the germline J gene. This chain links TRBV2 with TRBJ2-2, with D possibly TRBD1 on 5 matching bases. V lost 5 bases, J lost 3 bases, and 13 bases lay in between. The CDR3 length is 15 residues. Germline V lookup: CDR1 SNHLY, CDR2 FYNNEI. CDR3 loop: CASSSLGVDTGELFF. The sequenced CDR3 bases are TGTGCCAGCAGTAGTTTAGGGGTCGACACCGGGGAG.

This clone was recorded at least ten times. From the germline J gene comes the end of the CDR3, since the read stops 3 residues before it. The chain recombines TRBV20-1 with TRBJ2-7; no clear D gene. The CDR3 spans 10 residues. Trimming shortened V by 5 bases and J by 4 bases, and 6 bases separated the two germline ends. Germline V gives CDR1 DFQATT, CDR2 SNEGSKA (reference sequence). The part of the CDR3 DNA that was read is TGCAGTGCTCTACAGTACGAG. It specifies CSALQYE. From start to end, the CDR3 is CSALQYEQYF.

This clone came up many times. The read halts 3 residues ahead of the CDR3 end, with the missing end drawn from the germline J gene. The genes are TRBV20-1 and TRBJ1-1; D is unclear. V was shortened by 7 bases and J by 0 bases, with 6 bases between the two germline ends. The CDR3 covers 11 residues. Germline V gives CDR1 DFQATT, CDR2 SNEGSKA (reference sequence). CDR3 DNA, as far as it was read: TGCAGTGAACAGTTGAACACTGAA. Translation: CSEQLNTE. The full CDR3 is CSEQLNTEAFF.

The sample holds many counts of this clone. CDR3 DNA (partial): TGCGCCAGCAGCTTGATAGCAGACGAG. Translating it yields CASSLIADE. The full-length CDR3 reads as CASSLIADEQYF. V usage is TRBV5-1 and J usage is TRBJ2-7, with D unresolved. Sequencing ends 3 residues short of the CDR3 end; the germline J gene provides the rest. Germline lookup yields CDR1 SGHRS and CDR2 YFSETQ. There are 12 residues in the CDR3. V was clipped by 1 base and J by 5 bases, with 7 bases between them.